The source of this T cell receptor (beta chain) is a study of cytomegalovirus exposure and HLA in healthy donors (dated by TCRdb to between 2016 and 2019). About the full investigation: According to an earlier analysis of a few hundred of the donors, some 180 million T cells yielded 117 million unique TCR beta sequences and approximately 280 Gb of sequence data. An early release covering around 630 HLA-typed donors comprised about 320 gigabases of sequencing data and approximately 85 million unique TCR sequences. Of the roughly 400 genotyped donors, approximately 82% fell in the genetic ancestry cluster associated with self-reported Caucasian donors. The study aimed to test whether cataloging public T cell receptors could reveal signatures of past pathogen exposure. The T cell repertoires of roughly 660 subjects were profiled by immunosequencing and related to cytomegalovirus serostatus. Along with the roughly 700-subject first cohort, a separate validation cohort of over 90 different subjects was used. The study combined high-throughput TCR immunosequencing, statistical association of individual TCRs with disease status, and machine learning to predict cytomegalovirus infection status. A later analysis re-examined previously published TCR beta repertoires from about 670 donors and added high-resolution HLA genotyping to investigate patterns of TCR occurrence. Rather than drawing on any new phenotypic data, the later analysis identified candidate immune exposures from TCR beta sequences and the way those sequences occurred across donors. An earlier analysis of 587 of the donors applied high-throughput TCR beta sequencing to assess whether each TCR beta V gene segment acted as functional or pseudogenic. Donor age, sex, ethnicity and CMV serostatus were compiled alongside the repertoire data. Genome-wide SNP genotypes for about 65% of the roughly 670 donors were used in a later genetic analysis, which treated that subset as a discovery cohort. Every repertoire in the discovery cohort had been generated on one and the same sequencing platform. HLA typing included class I and class II loci at four-digit resolution. Typing coverage differed by locus: A, B, C, DRB1 and DQB1 were typed in roughly 629-640 donors, DQA1 in 522, DPA1 in around 600, and DPB1 in about 450. Five DR-DQ haplotypes were treated as single units for association and clustering because of strong linkage in the cohort. Among roughly 370 genotyped donors of the cohort, an average of around 240,000 unique TCR beta nucleotide sequences were sequenced per donor, 15% to 20% of them non-productive. Broad study findings and their caveats: Specific HLA alleles were associated with over 15,000 TCR beta sequences at a false discovery rate of 0.05 in a later analysis. In vitro tests confirmed that a few of the cytomegalovirus-associated TCR beta chains recognize cytomegalovirus antigens. Linkage disequilibrium might explain the correlated functional status among segregating V segments, but an unknown experimental factor could not be ruled out. In an earlier analysis of approximately 600 of the donors, most TCR beta V segments were observed in productive rearrangements about 90% or about 30% of the time, broadly matching IMGT annotations. For the cohort, immune exposure information was limited to CMV serostatus. This cohort had only TCR beta chains sequenced, and the lack of alpha or paired-chain data limited which features could be detected. When HLA alleles, especially DR and DQ, strongly co-occurred, TCR associations were difficult to assign to individual alleles. The classifier was reported to diagnose cytomegalovirus status with high specificity and sensitivity in both the original cohort and the validation cohort. The earlier analysis of approximately 560 of the donors excluded fewer than 20 rarely observed V segments, including chromosome 9 orphons, because counts were too low. A further reported finding was that TCR beta sequences accurately predicted the HLA-A and HLA-B alleles for most subjects in the first cohort. While some public TCRs were present in many individuals, most TCR sequences turned up only very rarely across donors. It was suggested by the authors that the approach could potentially be generalized to other disease states and immunological phenotypes. A later genetic analysis associated a missense DCLRE1C variant with V-gene and J-gene trimming of TCR beta chains, and an independent cohort replicated the association. The presence/absence analyses assumed that sequencing depth was roughly uniform across donors, and that assumption may not be true. According to a later analysis, TCR association rates differed among HLA loci, with DRB1 alleles showing the most associated TCRs and HLA-C alleles showing the fewest. Because HLA typing was missing for some donors at each locus, association tests included only the typed subset. In a later analysis, HLA-associated TCR beta chains were found to be more clonally expanded and to have lower generation probabilities than equally common non-associated chains. According to a later analysis, most CMV-associated TCR beta chains appeared to be HLA-restricted, and the HLA associations seemed to be driven largely by CMV exposure. Some IMGT-functional V segments, including TRBV6-2 and TRBV6-3, could not be distinguished by the 87-base-pair reads and were therefore excluded. According to a later analysis, parvovirus B19, influenza, CMV and Epstein-Barr virus appeared linked to several top co-occurrence clusters. The study gave a list of about 170 TCR beta chains associated with cytomegalovirus. The sequencing pipeline was judged likely to have produced a cluster of highly shared sequence variants as a technical artifact. In a later genetic analysis, fewer N-insertions in productive TCRs were reported among donors in an Asian-associated ancestry cluster than the approximately 670-donor mean.

The cohort comprised 670 or so healthy bone marrow donors. Cohort members were all nominally healthy when sampled, although unrecorded immune exposures were likely present. The donor was CMV seronegative and belonged to the group of approximately 320 seronegative cohort members. Each donor provided a peripheral blood sample, and peripheral blood mononuclear cells were used for TCR beta sequencing. Genomic DNA was extracted from the blood cell samples with the Qiagen DNeasy Blood Extraction Kit. The library was obtained by the immunoSEQ multiplex PCR assay. For the multiplex PCR, a mixture combining 60 forward primers for TCR Vbeta segments and 13 reverse primers for TCR Jbeta segments was used. Amplification of the CDR3 region of rearranged TCR beta genes was performed with a multiplex PCR assay on genomic DNA. Amplified TCR beta libraries were sequenced as 87-base-pair reads on the Illumina HiSeq System. In the authors' own workflow: A later analysis counted about 80 million unique TCR beta chains across the 550 to 700 repertoires, and roughly 10 million of these chains were shared by at least two donors. To remove PCR and sequencing errors, raw reads were error-corrected and collapsed into unique sequences using a nearest-neighbor algorithm that merged closely related sequences. CDR3 sequences were aligned to IMGT reference sequences to assign V, D and J gene segments. For a sequence to be retained, at least a six-nucleotide match to both a V gene segment and a J gene segment was required. A rearrangement was called productive if the CDR3 had no stop codons and remained in frame with V and J, and every other rearrangement was called non-productive. Following IMGT convention, CDR3 was defined as the stretch from the second conserved V-encoded cysteine to the conserved J-encoded phenylalanine. The earlier analysis of around 640 of the donors excluded sequences that lacked an unambiguous match to a single V gene segment. An earlier analysis of approximately 590 of the donors called V segments functional above 56.7% productive rearrangements and segregating when the between-donor standard deviation exceeded 5%. A statistical classification framework was built for diagnosing cytomegalovirus status from the catalog of TCR beta chain sequences. V and J gene assignment, in a later analysis, came from comparing TCR nucleotide sequences with IMGT/GENE-DB human TR gene sequences. A later analysis assigned CDR3 sequences and most-parsimonious VDJ recombination scenarios with the TCRdist pipeline. In a later analysis, each TCR beta chain was defined by its CDR3 amino acid sequence together with its V-gene family, and reads lacking a unique V-gene family were excluded. In a later analysis, 450 to 600 highly shared, low-generation-probability nucleotide sequences were removed to address suspected cross-contamination and a sequencing artifact. For each public chain, a later analysis derived a clonal expansion index from normalized ranks of inferred template counts within each repertoire. In a later analysis, generation probabilities were computed using a VDJ recombination model fitted to out-of-frame rearrangements, and the results were checked against IGoR. In a later analysis, hypergeometric tests were used to score TCR-TCR, TCR-HLA and TCR-CMV co-occurrence, with a repertoire-size bias correction applied to TCR pairs. A later analysis estimated false discovery rates by permuting HLA or CMV assignments 20 times. A later analysis grouped co-occurring TCRs with DBSCAN, adding TCRdist sequence similarity when clustering within HLA-allele-positive subsets. Repertoires with fewer than 30,000 or more than 120,000 public chains, plus five repertoires with anomalous nucleotide sharing, were excluded from co-occurrence clustering. In TCRdb, the immuneACCESS table is reduced to in-frame sequences with V and J assigned. These tables do not hold every clone; where another copy was compared, an unresolved V gene accounts for under half, and the others remain unexplained. V and J calls and clone size are copied from that table; D and trimming were computed from the DNA. The table for this sample lists 200,000 or so clones; 70% to 80% of them were counted only once. Of the sample, 3.5% to 4% falls within the top ten clones.

As regards this clone: No cognate antigen has been identified for it. Base qualities are missing; no much larger clone stands one base away.

The germline V gene (reference sequence) specifies MNHEY as CDR1 and SMNVEV as CDR2. From the cysteine through the phenylalanine, the CDR3 covers 15 amino acids. Only the CDR3 DNA is retained, 45 bases long and in frame from the first base. V loses 2 bases, J loses 0 bases, and the germline ends lie 11 bases apart. Sequenced: PBMCs. This clonotype was obtained from a male donor in good health and CMV-seronegative. The chain uses TRBV27 and TRBJ2-7; too little of a D gene remains to name it. The DNA sequence follows: TGTGCCAGCAGTTTACGGCAGGCACCCTCCTACGAGCAGTACTTC. This yields the protein CASSLRQAPSYEQYF.